This T cell receptor (beta chain) originates from a study of CD8 T cells in ankylosing spondylitis. Study observations and caveats: A TCR beta motif of under 10 highly homologous variants seemed to mark ankylosing spondylitis blood. Reportedly, disease-linked clones are significantly enriched in ankylosing spondylitis patients' matched synovial fluid. CD8+ cells made up the disease-linked clones, which were relatively rare in peripheral blood. Previous work reported some of these motif variants in the synovial fluid and blood of reactive arthritis.

A single record per CDR3 protein comes from TCRdb applying MiXCR to the 5' RACE reads. The sample lists under 850,000 distinct CDR3 sequences, roughly 19% seen once, with 15% to 20% in the top ten. CDR1 and CDR2 from the germline V gene are MNHEY and SMNVEV (reference sequence). The V segment lost 3 bases and the J segment 4 bases; nucleotides outside the gene matches: 6. This CDR3 comprises 15 residues. In this sample, this clonotype turned up many times. What it recognizes is unknown. Sequenced material: blood, either unsorted or a sorted T cell fraction (not recorded which). The chain links TRBV27 to TRBJ2-7; 10 bases agree with TRBD1. The receptor's source is a male donor with ankylosing spondylitis. The DNA of the CDR3 is TGTGCCAGCAGTTTGGCGGGACAGGGGATTTACGAGCAGTACTTC. Protein: CASSLAGQGIYEQYF.